This T cell receptor (beta chain) was sequenced for a study of blood T cell repertoires in COVID-19. Original processing methods: For nucleated cells, counts were estimated from reference gene primer amplification. Only in-frame clones appear in the TCRdb table, and some are missing; sequencing was by immunoSEQ multiplex PCR. From that table come the V and J calls and clone size; the DNA was used to work out D and trimming. Of about 480,000 clones listed, roughly nine tenths are singletons. The study drew participants aged about 18 to 89 years from 20 to 30 US areas. From germline, CDR1 is MGHDK and CDR2 SYGVNS. The CDR3 consists of 14 residues. Trimming cost V 6 bases and J 3 bases; bases outside gene matches: 3.

Sequenced material: PBMCs or T cells enriched from blood (not recorded which). The genes are TRBV25-1 and TRBJ2-2; 8 bases align to TRBD1. The sequence was obtained from a woman aged 60-75 years who had recovered from COVID-19. CDR3 in amino acids: CASRDRVDTGELFF. In DNA form, the CDR3 reads TGTGCCAGCAGGGACAGGGTCGACACCGGGGAGCTGTTTTTT.